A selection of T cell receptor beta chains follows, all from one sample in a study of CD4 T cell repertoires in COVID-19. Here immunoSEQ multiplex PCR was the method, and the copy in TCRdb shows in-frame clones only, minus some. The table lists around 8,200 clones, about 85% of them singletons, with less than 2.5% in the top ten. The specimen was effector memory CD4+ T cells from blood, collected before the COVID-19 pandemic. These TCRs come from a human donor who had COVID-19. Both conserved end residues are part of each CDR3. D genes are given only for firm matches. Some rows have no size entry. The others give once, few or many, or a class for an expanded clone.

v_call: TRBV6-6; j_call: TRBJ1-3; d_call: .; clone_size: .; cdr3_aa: CASSYREDFRGNTIYF; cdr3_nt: TGTGCCAGCAGTTACAGGGAGGACTTTAGAGGAAACACCATATATTTT
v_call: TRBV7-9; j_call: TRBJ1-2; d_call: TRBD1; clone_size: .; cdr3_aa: CASSSTGNRGWNYGYTF; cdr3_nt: TGTGCCAGCAGCTCGACCGGTAACAGGGGATGGAACTATGGCTACACCTTC
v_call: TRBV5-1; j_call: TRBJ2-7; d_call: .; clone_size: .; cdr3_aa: CASSLGGYEQYF; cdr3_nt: TGCGCCAGCAGCTTAGGGGGATACGAGCAGTACTTC
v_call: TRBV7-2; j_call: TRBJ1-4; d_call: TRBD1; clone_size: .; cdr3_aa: CASSVRQGTGLTNEKLFF; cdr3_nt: TGTGCCAGCAGCGTCAGACAGGGAACGGGCTTAACTAATGAAAAACTGTTTTTT
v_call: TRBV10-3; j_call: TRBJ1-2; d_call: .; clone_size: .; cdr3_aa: CAIGRSGFGYTF; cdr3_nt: TGTGCCATCGGTCGCTCGGGGTTCGGCTACACCTTC
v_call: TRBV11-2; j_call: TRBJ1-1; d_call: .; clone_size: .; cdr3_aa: CASSEQPNTEAFF; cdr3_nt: TGTGCCAGCAGCGAACAACCTAACACTGAAGCTTTCTTT
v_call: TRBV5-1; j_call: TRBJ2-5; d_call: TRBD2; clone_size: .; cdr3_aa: CASSLRLAGQETQYF; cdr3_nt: TGCGCCAGCAGCTTAAGACTAGCGGGGCAAGAGACCCAGTACTTC
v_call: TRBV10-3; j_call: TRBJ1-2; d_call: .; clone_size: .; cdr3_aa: CAISGTETSYGYTF; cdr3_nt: TGTGCCATCAGTGGGACTGAGACGAGCTATGGCTACACCTTC
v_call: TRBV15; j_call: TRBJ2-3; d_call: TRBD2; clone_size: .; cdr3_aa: CATSRDSSGSTDTQYF; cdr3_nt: TGTGCCACCAGCAGAGATTCTAGCGGGAGCACAGATACGCAGTATTTT
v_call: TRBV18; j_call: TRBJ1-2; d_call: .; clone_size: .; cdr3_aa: CASSPVDRLRRYTF; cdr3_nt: TGTGCCAGCTCACCTGTTGACAGGTTACGACGCTACACCTTC
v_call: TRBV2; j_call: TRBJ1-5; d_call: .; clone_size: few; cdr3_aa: CASGGTGNSNQPQHF; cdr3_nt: TGTGCCAGCGGGGGTACAGGGAATAGCAATCAGCCCCAGCATTTT
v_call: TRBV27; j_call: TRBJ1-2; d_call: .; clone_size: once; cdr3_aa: CASSPPGFYGYTF; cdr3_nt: TGTGCCAGCAGTCCTCCAGGGTTCTATGGCTACACCTTC
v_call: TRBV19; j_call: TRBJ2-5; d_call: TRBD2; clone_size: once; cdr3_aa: CASTSGGQETQYF; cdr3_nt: TGTGCCAGTACCTCGGGGGGCCAAGAGACCCAGTACTTC
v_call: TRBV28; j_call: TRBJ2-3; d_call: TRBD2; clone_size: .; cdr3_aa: CASTPGRREIADTQYF; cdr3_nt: TGTGCCAGCACCCCCGGTCGGCGGGAGATTGCAGATACGCAGTATTTT
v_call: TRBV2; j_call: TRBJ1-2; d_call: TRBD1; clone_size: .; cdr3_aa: CASTRAGTGVLGYTF; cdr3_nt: TGTGCCAGCACCCGGGCCGGGACAGGGGTTCTCGGCTACACCTTC
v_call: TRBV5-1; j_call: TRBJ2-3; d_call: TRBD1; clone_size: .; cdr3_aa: CASSLSYRGVGADTQYF; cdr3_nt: TGCGCCAGCAGCTTGTCCTACAGGGGTGTAGGTGCAGATACGCAGTATTTT
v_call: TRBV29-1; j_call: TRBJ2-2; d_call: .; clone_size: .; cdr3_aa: CSVEDTGRGYTGELFF; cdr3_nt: TGCAGCGTTGAAGATACAGGGAGGGGGTACACCGGGGAGCTGTTTTTT
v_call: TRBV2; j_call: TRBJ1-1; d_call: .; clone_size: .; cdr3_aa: CASSRETGENTEAFF; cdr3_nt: TGTGCCAGCAGTAGGGAGACAGGCGAGAACACTGAAGCTTTCTTT
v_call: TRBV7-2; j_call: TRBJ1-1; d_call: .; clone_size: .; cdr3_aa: CASPAWGVNTEAFF; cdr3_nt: TGTGCCAGCCCCGCTTGGGGGGTGAACACTGAAGCTTTCTTT
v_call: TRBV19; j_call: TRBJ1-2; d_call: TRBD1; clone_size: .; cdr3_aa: CASSIVSQSGTGLNYGYTF; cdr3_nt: TGTGCCAGTAGTATAGTCAGCCAGTCCGGGACAGGACTTAACTATGGCTACACCTTC
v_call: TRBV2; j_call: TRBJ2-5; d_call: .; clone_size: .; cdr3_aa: CASRVRGGGRETQYF; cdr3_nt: TGTGCCAGCAGGGTGAGGGGGGGCGGTCGGGAGACCCAGTACTTC
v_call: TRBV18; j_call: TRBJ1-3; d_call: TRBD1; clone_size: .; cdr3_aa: CASSPTGGISGNTIYF; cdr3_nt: TGTGCCAGCTCACCAACAGGGGGGATCTCTGGAAACACCATATATTTT
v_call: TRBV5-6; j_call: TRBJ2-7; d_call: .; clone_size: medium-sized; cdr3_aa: CASSTYGLATYEQYF; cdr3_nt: TGTGCCAGCAGCACCTACGGACTGGCCACCTACGAGCAGTACTTC
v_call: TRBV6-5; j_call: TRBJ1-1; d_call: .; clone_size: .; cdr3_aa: CASLSGGFTEAFF; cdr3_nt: TGTGCCAGTCTGTCCGGGGGATTCACTGAAGCTTTCTTT
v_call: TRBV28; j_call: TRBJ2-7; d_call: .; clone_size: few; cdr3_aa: CASSPPGVEQYF; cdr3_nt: TGTGCCAGCAGCCCCCCAGGGGTTGAGCAGTACTTC
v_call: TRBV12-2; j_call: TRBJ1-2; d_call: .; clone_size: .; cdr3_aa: CASRLGGQGSNYGYTF; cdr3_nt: TGTGCAAGTCGCTTAGGAGGACAGGGGTCCAACTATGGCTACACCTTC
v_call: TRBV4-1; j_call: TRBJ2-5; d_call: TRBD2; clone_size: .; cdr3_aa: CASGGVGFFSQETQYF; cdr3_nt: TGCGCCAGCGGGGGGGTGGGATTCTTCAGCCAGGAGACCCAGTACTTC
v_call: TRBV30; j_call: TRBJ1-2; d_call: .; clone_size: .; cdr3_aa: CAWYTRSSSGYTF; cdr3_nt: TGTGCCTGGTACACCAGAAGTAGCTCCGGCTACACCTTC
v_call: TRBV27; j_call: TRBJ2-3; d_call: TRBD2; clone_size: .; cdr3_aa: CASSFQRGPGGGTQYF; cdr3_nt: TGTGCCAGCAGTTTCCAGCGGGGCCCCGGGGGTGGTACGCAGTATTTT
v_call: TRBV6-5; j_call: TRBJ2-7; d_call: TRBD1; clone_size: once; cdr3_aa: CASSRGNYEQYF; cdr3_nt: TGTGCCAGCAGCAGGGGGAACTACGAGCAGTACTTC
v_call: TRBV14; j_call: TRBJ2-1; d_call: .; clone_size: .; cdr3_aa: CASSQGAVWGDEQFF; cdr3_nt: TGTGCCAGCAGCCAAGGGGCAGTGTGGGGCGATGAGCAGTTCTTC
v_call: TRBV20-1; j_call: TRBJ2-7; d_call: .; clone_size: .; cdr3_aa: CSANGYEQYF; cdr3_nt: TGCAGTGCTAACGGTTACGAGCAGTACTTC
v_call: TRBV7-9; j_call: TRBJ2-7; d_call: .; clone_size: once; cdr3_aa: CASSLGHVVSEQYF; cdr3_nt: TGTGCCAGCAGCTTAGGACATGTGGTATCCGAGCAGTACTTC
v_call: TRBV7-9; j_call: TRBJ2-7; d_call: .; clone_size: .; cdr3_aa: CASSLGGGRTEQYF; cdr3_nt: TGTGCCAGCAGCTTAGGGGGCGGCAGGACCGAGCAGTACTTC
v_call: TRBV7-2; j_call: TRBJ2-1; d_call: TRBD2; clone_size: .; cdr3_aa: CASSRLAGGVDEQFF; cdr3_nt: TGTGCCAGCAGCAGACTAGCGGGAGGGGTTGATGAGCAGTTCTTC
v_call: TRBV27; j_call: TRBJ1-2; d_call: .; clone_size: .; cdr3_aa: CASSLGLTSGYTF; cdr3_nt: TGTGCCAGCAGTTTGGGACTCACGAGCGGCTACACCTTC
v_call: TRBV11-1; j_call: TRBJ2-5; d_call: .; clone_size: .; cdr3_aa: CASSLRETQYF; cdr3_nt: TGTGCCAGCAGCTTACGGGAGACCCAGTACTTC
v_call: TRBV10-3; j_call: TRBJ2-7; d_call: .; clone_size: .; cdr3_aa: CAISLTETYEQYF; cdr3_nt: TGTGCCATCAGTTTGACAGAAACCTACGAGCAGTACTTC
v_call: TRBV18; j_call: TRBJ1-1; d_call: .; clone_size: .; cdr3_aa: CASSPSRGEGTEAFF; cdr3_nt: TGTGCCAGCTCACCAAGCAGGGGCGAAGGCACTGAAGCTTTCTTT
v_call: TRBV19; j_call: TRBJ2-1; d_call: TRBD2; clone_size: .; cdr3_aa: CASRGGRVPLGQFF; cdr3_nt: TGTGCCAGTAGGGGCGGGAGGGTTCCACTCGGGCAGTTCTTC
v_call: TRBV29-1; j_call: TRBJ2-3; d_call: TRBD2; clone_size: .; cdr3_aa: CSVPGLAGAPTDTQYF; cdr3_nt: TGCAGCGTCCCGGGACTAGCGGGGGCCCCCACAGATACGCAGTATTTT
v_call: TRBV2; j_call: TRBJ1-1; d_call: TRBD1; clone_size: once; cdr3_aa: CASSRDRGENTEAFF; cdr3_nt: TGTGCCAGCAGCCGGGACAGGGGAGAGAACACTGAAGCTTTCTTT
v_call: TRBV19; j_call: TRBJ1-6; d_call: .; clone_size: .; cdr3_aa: CASSMQNSPLHF; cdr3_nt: TGTGCCAGTAGTATGCAGAATTCACCCCTCCACTTT